This T cell receptor beta chain derives from a study of control samples from healthy donors and cancer patients. Libraries were prepared by immunoSEQ multiplex PCR; TCRdb keeps only in-frame clonotypes and omits some of them. Of 150,000 to 200,000 clones listed, roughly 94% were seen once; the top ten hold less than 15%. The origin of this receptor is a man aged 60-69 years with colorectal cancer. Sequencing was performed on PBMCs.

CDR3 protein: CATSAFNEQFF. The CDR3 nucleotides are TGTGCCACCAGCGCGTTCAATGAGCAGTTCTTC. The chain couples TRBV24-1 to TRBJ2-1; D not certain. V was pared by 7 bases and J by 6 bases, with 6 bases between. The germline CDR1 and CDR2 sequences are KGHDR and SFDVKD. The CDR3 totals 11 residues.